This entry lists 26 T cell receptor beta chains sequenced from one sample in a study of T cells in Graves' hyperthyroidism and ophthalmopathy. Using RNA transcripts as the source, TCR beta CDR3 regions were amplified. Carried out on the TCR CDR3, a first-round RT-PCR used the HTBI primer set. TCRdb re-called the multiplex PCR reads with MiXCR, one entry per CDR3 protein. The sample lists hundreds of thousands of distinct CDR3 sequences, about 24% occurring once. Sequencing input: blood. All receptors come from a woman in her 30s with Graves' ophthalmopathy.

The CDR3 nucleotides read TGTGCCAGCAGCTTTTTCGTTACCTACGAGCAGTACTTC. This sequence encodes CASSFFVTYEQYF. The genes are TRBV7-8 and TRBJ2-7; D not certain. V lost 3 bases and J 2 bases, leaving 8 bases between the germline ends. Per germline, CDR1 SGHVS and CDR2 FQNEAQ. This CDR3 contains 13 residues. The variable domain in full, with the rest retrieved from reference TRBV7-8 and TRBJ2-7, is GAGVSQSPRYKVAKRGQDVALRCDPISGHVSLFWYQQALGQGPEFLTYFQNEAQLDKSGLPSDRFFAERPEGSVSTLKIQRTQQEDSAVYLCASSFFVTYEQYFGPGTRLTVT.

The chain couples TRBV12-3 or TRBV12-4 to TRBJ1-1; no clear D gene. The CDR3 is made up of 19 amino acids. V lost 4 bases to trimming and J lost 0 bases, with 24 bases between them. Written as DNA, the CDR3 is TGTGCCAGCAGTTCCCAAGGGAGTGGATTGGCGTTTTTGAACACTGAAGCTTTCTTT. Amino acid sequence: CASSSQGSGLAFLNTEAFF.

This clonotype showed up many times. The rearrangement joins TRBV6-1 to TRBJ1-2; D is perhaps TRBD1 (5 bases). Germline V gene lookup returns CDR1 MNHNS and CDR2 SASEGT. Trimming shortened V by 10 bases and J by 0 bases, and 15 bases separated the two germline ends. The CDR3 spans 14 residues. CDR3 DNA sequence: TGTGCCACCACCCGGGACGCTGCTAACTATGGCTACACCTTC. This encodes CATTRDAANYGYTF.

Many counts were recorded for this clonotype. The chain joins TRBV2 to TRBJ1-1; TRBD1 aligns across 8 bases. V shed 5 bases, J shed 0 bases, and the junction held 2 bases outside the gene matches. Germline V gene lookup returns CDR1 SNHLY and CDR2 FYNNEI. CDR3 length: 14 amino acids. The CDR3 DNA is TGTGCCAGCAGTACCAGGGGGCTGAACACTGAAGCTTTCTTT. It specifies CASSTRGLNTEAFF.

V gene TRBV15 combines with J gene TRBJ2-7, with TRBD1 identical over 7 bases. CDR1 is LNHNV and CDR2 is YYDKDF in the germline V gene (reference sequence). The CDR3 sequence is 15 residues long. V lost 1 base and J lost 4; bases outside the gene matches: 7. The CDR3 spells CATSRGDRRIYEQYF. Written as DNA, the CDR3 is TGTGCCACCAGCAGAGGGGACAGACGGATTTACGAGCAGTACTTC.

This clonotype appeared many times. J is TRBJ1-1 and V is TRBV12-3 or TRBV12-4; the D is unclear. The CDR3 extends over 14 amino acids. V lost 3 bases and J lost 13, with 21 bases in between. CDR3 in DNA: TGTGCCAGCAGTTTCGATTGGGCCCCCAGGACCGGTTTCTTT. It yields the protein CASSFDWAPRTGFF.

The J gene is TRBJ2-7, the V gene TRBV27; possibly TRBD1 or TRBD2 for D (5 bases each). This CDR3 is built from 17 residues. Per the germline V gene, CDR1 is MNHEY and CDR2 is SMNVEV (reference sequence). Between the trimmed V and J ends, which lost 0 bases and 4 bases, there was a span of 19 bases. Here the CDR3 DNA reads TGTGCCAGCAGTTTATCGGGGCAGGGACCCACTTTGTACGAGCAGTACTTC. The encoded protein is CASSLSGQGPTLYEQYF.

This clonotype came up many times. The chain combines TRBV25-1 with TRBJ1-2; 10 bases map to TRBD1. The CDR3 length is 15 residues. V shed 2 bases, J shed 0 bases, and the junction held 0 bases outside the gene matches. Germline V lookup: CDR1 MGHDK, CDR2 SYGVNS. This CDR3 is CASSEGTGANYGYTF. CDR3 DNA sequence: TGTGCCAGCAGTGAAGGGACAGGGGCTAACTATGGCTACACCTTC.

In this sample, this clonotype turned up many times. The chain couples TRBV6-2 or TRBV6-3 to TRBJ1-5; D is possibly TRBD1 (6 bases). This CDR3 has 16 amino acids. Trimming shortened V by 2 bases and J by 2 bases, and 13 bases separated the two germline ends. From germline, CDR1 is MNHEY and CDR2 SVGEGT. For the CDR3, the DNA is TGTGCCAGCAGTTACCCTCCGGGACACCGCAATCAGCCCCAGCATTTT. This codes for CASSYPPGHRNQPQHF.

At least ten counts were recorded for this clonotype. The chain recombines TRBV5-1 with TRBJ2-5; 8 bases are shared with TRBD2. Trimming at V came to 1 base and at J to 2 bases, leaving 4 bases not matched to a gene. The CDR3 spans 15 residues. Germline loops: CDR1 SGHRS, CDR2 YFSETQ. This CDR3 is CASSLFRGGQETQYF. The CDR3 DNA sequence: TGCGCCAGCAGCTTGTTTCGGGGGGGTCAAGAGACCCAGTACTTC.

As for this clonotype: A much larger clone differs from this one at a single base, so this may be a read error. CDR3 bases: TGTGCCAGCAGACTACTCCTCCCCCCGACAGGACTCCCTGCAGGGAACATTAAGTACTTC. This encodes CASRLLLPPTGLPAGNIKYF. The chain joins TRBV6-2 or TRBV6-3 to TRBJ2-4; TRBD1 might be the D (6 bases). Germline CDR1 MNHEY, CDR2 SVGEGT. CDR3 length: 20 residues.

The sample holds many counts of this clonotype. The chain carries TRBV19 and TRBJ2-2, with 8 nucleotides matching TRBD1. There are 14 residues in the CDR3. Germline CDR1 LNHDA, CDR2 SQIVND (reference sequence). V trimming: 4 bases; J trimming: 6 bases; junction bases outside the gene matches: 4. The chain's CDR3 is CASSTQGDAGELFF. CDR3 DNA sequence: TGTGCCAGTAGTACACAGGGGGACGCCGGGGAGCTGTTTTTT.

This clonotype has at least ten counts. CDR3 sequence reads: CASSDAGGYGYTF. CDR3 bases: TGTGCCAGTAGCGACGCGGGAGGCTATGGCTACACCTTC. The chain carries TRBV27 and TRBJ1-2, with unresolved D. CDR3 size: 13 residues. The germline CDR1 and CDR2 sequences are MNHEY and SMNVEV (reference sequence). Trimming pared 9 bases from V and 4 bases from J, leaving 15 bases between.

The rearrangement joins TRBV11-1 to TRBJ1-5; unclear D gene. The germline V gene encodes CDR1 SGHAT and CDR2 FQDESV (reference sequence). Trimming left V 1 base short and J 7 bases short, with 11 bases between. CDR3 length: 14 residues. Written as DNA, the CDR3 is TGTGCCAGCAGCTTAGGCCCTTCGGACCAGCCCCAGCATTTT. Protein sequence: CASSLGPSDQPQHF.

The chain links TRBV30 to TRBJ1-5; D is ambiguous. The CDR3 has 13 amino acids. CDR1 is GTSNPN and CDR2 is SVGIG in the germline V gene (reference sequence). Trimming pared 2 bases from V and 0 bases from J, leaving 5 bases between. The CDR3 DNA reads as TGTGCCTGGAGTTCACTTAGCAATCAGCCCCAGCATTTT. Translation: CAWSSLSNQPQHF.

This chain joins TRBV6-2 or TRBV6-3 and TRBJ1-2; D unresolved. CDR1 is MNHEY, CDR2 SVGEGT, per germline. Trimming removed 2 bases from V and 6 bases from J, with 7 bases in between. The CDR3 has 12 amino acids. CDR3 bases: TGTGCCAGCAGTTACGACGAGCATGGCTACACCTTC. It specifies CASSYDEHGYTF.

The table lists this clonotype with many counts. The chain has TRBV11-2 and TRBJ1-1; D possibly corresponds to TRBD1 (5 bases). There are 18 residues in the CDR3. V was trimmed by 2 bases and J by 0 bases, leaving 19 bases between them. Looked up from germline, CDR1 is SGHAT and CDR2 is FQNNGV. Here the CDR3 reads CASSLRHPGNPMNTEAFF. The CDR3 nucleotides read TGTGCCAGCAGCTTACGGCATCCAGGGAACCCAATGAACACTGAAGCTTTCTTT.

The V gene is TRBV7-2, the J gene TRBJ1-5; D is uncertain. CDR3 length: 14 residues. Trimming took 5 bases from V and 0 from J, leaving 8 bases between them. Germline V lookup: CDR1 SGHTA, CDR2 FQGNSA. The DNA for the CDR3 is TGTGCCAGCAGCCGCATTCATAGCAATCAGCCCCAGCATTTT. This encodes CASSRIHSNQPQHF. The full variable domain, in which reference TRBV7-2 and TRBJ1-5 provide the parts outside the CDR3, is GAGVSQSPSNKVTEKGKDVELRCDPISGHTALYWYRQSLGQGLEFLIYFQGNSAPDKSGLPSDRFSAERTGGSVSTLTIQRTQQEDSAVYLCASSRIHSNQPQHFGDGTRLSIL.

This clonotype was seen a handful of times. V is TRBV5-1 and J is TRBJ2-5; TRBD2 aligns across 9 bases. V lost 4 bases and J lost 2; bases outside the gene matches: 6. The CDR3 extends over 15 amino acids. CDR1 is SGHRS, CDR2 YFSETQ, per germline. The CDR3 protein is CASSLQSGGQETQYF. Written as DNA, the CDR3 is TGCGCCAGCAGCCTGCAAAGCGGGGGGCAAGAGACCCAGTACTTC.

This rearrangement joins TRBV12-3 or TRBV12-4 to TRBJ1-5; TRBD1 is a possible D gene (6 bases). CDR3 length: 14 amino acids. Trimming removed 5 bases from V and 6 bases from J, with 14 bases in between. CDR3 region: CASSPTGTSQPQHF. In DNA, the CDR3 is TGTGCCAGCAGTCCGACGGGGACAAGTCAGCCCCAGCATTTT.

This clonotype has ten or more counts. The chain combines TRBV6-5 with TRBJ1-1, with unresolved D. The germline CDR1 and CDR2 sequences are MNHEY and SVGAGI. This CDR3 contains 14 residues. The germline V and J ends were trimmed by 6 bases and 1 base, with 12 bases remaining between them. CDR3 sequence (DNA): TGTGCCAGCAGCCTCGATCACACGAACACTGAAGCTTTCTTT. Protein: CASSLDHTNTEAFF.

Written as DNA, the CDR3 is TGTGCCAGCAGCTCGGGACAGCCGGGAGCCAAAAACATTCAGTACTTC. Protein product: CASSSGQPGAKNIQYF. V is TRBV7-3 and J is TRBJ2-4; 7 bases fit TRBD1. Germline values: CDR1 SGHTA, CDR2 FQGTGA. The CDR3 sequence is 16 residues long. With 4 bases clipped from V and 0 bases from J, the junction kept 6 bases outside the gene matches.

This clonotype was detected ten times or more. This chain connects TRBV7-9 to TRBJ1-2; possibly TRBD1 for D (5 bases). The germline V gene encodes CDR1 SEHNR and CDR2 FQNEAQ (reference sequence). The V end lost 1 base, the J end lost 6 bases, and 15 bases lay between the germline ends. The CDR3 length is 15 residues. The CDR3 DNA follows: TGTGCCAGCAGCTTAGGAGAGACAGCCCGACATGGCTACACCTTC. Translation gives CASSLGETARHGYTF. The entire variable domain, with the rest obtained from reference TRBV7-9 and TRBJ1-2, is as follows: DTGVSQNPRHKITKRGQNVTFRCDPISEHNRLYWYRQTLGQGPEFLTYFQNEAQLEKSRLLSDRFSAERPKGSFSTLEIQRTEQGDSAMYLCASSLGETARHGYTFGSGTRLTVV.

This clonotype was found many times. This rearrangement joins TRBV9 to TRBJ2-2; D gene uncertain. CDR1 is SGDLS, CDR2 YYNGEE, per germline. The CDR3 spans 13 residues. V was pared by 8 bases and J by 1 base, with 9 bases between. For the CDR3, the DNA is TGTGCCAGTAGTACACAGAACACCGGGGAGCTGTTTTTT. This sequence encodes CASSTQNTGELFF.

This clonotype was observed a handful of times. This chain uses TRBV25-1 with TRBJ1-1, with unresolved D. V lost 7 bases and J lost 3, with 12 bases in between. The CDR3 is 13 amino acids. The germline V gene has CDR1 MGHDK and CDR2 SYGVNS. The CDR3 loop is CASTIRDHTEAFF. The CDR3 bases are TGTGCCAGCACAATTAGAGACCACACTGAAGCTTTCTTT. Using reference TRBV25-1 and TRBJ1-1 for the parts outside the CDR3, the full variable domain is EADIYQTPRYLVIGTGKKITLECSQTMGHDKMYWYQQDPGMELHLIHYSYGVNSTEKGDLSSESTVSRIRTEHFPLTLESARPSHTSQYLCASTIRDHTEAFFGQGTRLTVV.

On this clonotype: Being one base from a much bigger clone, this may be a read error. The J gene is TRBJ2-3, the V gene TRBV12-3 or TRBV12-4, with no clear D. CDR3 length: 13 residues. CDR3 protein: CAISPLTEDTQYF. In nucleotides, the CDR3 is TGTGCCATCAGTCCCCTGACGGAAGATACGCAGTATTTT.